The 5 T cell receptor beta chains reported below all come from one sample, sequenced in a study of T cells after yellow fever vaccination. TCRdb analysed the 5' RACE reads with MiXCR anew, one entry per CDR3 protein. The table has roughly 340,000 distinct CDR3 sequences, 8.7% seen once. The material was PBMCs, obtained on the day of the first yellow fever vaccination. These TCRs come from a man between 18 and 35 years old who received the YFV17D yellow fever vaccine.

V usage is TRBV5-1 and J usage is TRBJ1-3; D ambiguous. V was trimmed by 0 bases and J by 0 bases, leaving 10 bases between them. The CDR3 has 16 amino acids. Germline assignment: CDR1 SGHRS and CDR2 YFSETQ. CDR3: CASSLEGWSSGNTIYF. The CDR3, as DNA: TGCGCCAGCAGCTTGGAAGGATGGTCCTCTGGAAACACCATATATTTT.

This clonotype came up a few times. V usage is TRBV9 and J usage is TRBJ2-3; the D gene is possibly TRBD2 (5 bases). V lost 0 bases to trimming and J lost 2 bases, with 10 bases between them. Germline CDR1 and CDR2: SGDLS and YYNGEE. CDR3 length: 15 amino acids. DNA for the CDR3: TGTGCCAGCAGCGTAGACAGCGGCCCCACAGATACGCAGTATTTT. It yields the protein CASSVDSGPTDTQYF. Supplemented by reference TRBV9 and TRBJ2-3, the full variable domain reads DSGVTQTPKHLITATGQRVTLRCSPRSGDLSVYWYQQSLDQGLQFLIQYYNGEERAKGNILERFSAQQFPDLHSELNLSSLELGDSALYFCASSVDSGPTDTQYFGPGTRLTVL.

This clonotype has a count of ten or more. The chain carries TRBV6-1 and TRBJ2-1; 7 bases fit TRBD2. The germline CDR1 and CDR2 sequences are MNHNS and SASEGT. The junction had 14 bases not matched to a gene; V was cut back by 7 bases and J by 2 bases. The length of the CDR3 is 17 residues. DNA of the CDR3: TGTGCCAGCACCACCTCGGGAGGCTGGGGTCCCTACAATGAGCAGTTCTTC. Translated, it gives CASTTSGGWGPYNEQFF.

A few counts support this clonotype. This sequence joins TRBV20-1 and TRBJ1-6; TRBD1 agrees at 9 bases. This CDR3 contains 15 residues. V dropped 6 bases and J dropped 6; count of bases not matched to a gene: 9. Germline assignment: CDR1 DFQATT and CDR2 SNEGSKA (reference sequence). CDR3 protein: CSAPGQGLINSPLHF. The DNA of the CDR3 is TGCAGTGCACCCGGACAGGGGCTGATTAATTCACCCCTCCACTTT.

This clonotype was counted many times. The chain couples TRBV5-6 to TRBJ2-5; 7 positions agree with TRBD2. The trim removed 0 bases at V and 1 base at J, leaving 6 bases unmatched. From germline, CDR1 is SGHDT and CDR2 YYEEEE. The CDR3 is 16 residues long. CDR3 in amino acids: CASSLERGLPQETQYF. CDR3 nucleotides: TGTGCCAGCAGCTTGGAACGGGGACTACCCCAAGAGACCCAGTACTTC. Supplemented by reference TRBV5-6 and TRBJ2-5, the full variable domain reads DAGVTQSPTHLIKTRGQQVTLRCSPKSGHDTVSWYQQALGQGPQFIFQYYEEEERQRGNFPDRFSGHQFPNYSSELNVNALLLGDSALYLCASSLERGLPQETQYFGPGTRLLVL.